Listed below are T cell receptor beta chains from one sample, sequenced in a study of shared clonotypes between healthy human individuals. Sequencing used immunoSEQ multiplex PCR; TCRdb keeps in-frame clones, though not all of them. This sample has hundreds of thousands of clones, with about 74% found just once. The sample comprised memory CD4+ T cells sorted from blood. The receptor set was obtained from a man in his thirties or forties in good health. Both conserved end residues are part of each CDR3. The D gene is left open where the match is weak. Some rows mark clone size as missing; the rest say once, few, many or name a class of expanded clone.

d_call	v_call	j_call	clone_size	cdr3_aa	cdr3_nt
TRBD1	TRBV13	TRBJ1-1	.	CASSGQRTTEAFF	TGTGCCAGCTCGGGACAGAGAACCACTGAAGCTTTCTTT
.	TRBV28	TRBJ2-1	.	CASSFDSLVPFF	TGTGCCAGCAGTTTCGACAGTTTGGTGCCGTTCTTC
.	TRBV5-5	TRBJ1-2	.	CASSLLEGWGYTF	TGTGCCAGCAGCTTGCTGGAGGGTTGGGGCTACACCTTC
TRBD2	TRBV28	TRBJ2-1	.	CASTSPGPAGGVLFF	TGTGCCAGCACCTCCCCCGGGCCAGCGGGAGGAGTTCTGTTCTTC
.	TRBV6-1	TRBJ1-2	many	CANSRGQNYGYTF	TGTGCCAATTCCAGGGGTCAAAACTATGGCTACACCTTC
.	TRBV5-4	TRBJ1-2	.	CASSSPGRQPPNGYTF	TGTGCCAGCAGCTCTCCTGGCAGACAGCCTCCGAATGGCTACACCTTC
.	TRBV28	TRBJ2-1	.	CASSLLTRRSNEQFF	TGTGCCAGCAGTTTATTGACCCGACGGAGTAATGAGCAGTTCTTC
.	TRBV18	TRBJ2-6	.	CASSPTPASGANVLTF	TGTGCCAGCTCACCAACGCCGGCCTCTGGGGCCAACGTCCTGACTTTC
TRBD1	TRBV5-1	TRBJ1-2	.	CASSPDRISYGYTF	TGCGCCAGCAGCCCGGACAGGATTAGCTATGGCTACACCTTC
.	TRBV5-1	TRBJ2-7	.	CASSGRTEPYEQYF	TGCGCCAGCAGTGGACGGACTGAACCCTACGAGCAGTACTTC
.	TRBV9	TRBJ1-5	.	CASSTGFNQPQHF	TGTGCCAGCAGCACAGGGTTCAATCAGCCCCAGCATTTT
TRBD2	TRBV2	TRBJ2-3	.	CASGRGLAMPDTQYF	TGTGCCAGCGGCCGGGGACTAGCGATGCCAGATACGCAGTATTTT
TRBD2	TRBV19	TRBJ2-1	.	CASSVTSGLYNEQFF	TGTGCCAGTAGTGTCACTAGCGGACTCTACAATGAGCAGTTCTTC
.	TRBV27	TRBJ2-2	.	CASTTRWGHTGELFF	TGTGCCAGCACGACGCGGTGGGGGCACACCGGGGAGCTGTTTTTT
TRBD1	TRBV7-9	TRBJ2-3	.	CASSPGQLTDTQYF	TGTGCCAGCAGCCCGGGACAGCTAACAGATACGCAGTATTTT
TRBD1	TRBV6-5	TRBJ2-7	many	CASSGDRGRSYEQYF	TGTGCCAGCAGTGGGGACAGGGGGCGTTCCTACGAGCAGTACTTC
TRBD1	TRBV9	TRBJ1-2	.	CASSVEKGLGQGALGYTF	TGTGCCAGCAGCGTAGAAAAGGGACTGGGACAGGGGGCGCTTGGCTACACCTTC
TRBD1	TRBV4-3	TRBJ2-2	.	CASSPFGQGEAGELFF	TGCGCCAGCAGCCCCTTTGGACAGGGAGAAGCCGGGGAGCTGTTTTTT
TRBD2	TRBV27	TRBJ2-1	once	CASSLSYLSGRSYNEQFF	TGTGCCAGCAGTTTATCTTATTTGAGCGGGAGGTCATACAATGAGCAGTTCTTC
.	TRBV19	TRBJ1-3	.	CASRKPGQSSSGNTIYF	TGTGCCAGTAGAAAACCGGGACAAAGTTCCTCTGGAAACACCATATATTTT
.	TRBV28	TRBJ1-2	.	CASSLNPGAGYTF	TGTGCCAGCAGTTTAAATCCAGGGGCTGGCTACACCTTC
.	TRBV27	TRBJ2-4	.	CASSKSQALAKNIQYF	TGTGCCAGCAGTAAATCACAGGCGCTAGCCAAAAACATTCAGTACTTC
TRBD1	TRBV5-1	TRBJ1-2	.	CASSTQGNYGYTF	TGCGCCAGCAGCACACAGGGGAACTATGGCTACACCTTC
TRBD1	TRBV29-1	TRBJ1-6	.	CSVGQGADSPLHF	TGCAGCGTTGGGCAGGGGGCGGATTCACCCCTCCACTTT
.	TRBV4-3	TRBJ2-7	.	CASSRDPTSYEQYF	TGCGCCAGCAGCCGCGATCCTACCTCCTACGAGCAGTACTTC
.	TRBV29-1	TRBJ2-3	few	CSAYGTLEGDTQYF	TGCAGCGCCTACGGGACACTGGAGGGAGATACGCAGTATTTT
TRBD1	TRBV5-1	TRBJ2-1	.	CASSSPQLTGGASEQFF	TGCGCCAGCAGCTCCCCACAACTGACAGGGGGTGCGAGTGAGCAGTTCTTC
.	TRBV11-2	TRBJ1-5	few	CASSPSRVQPQHF	TGTGCCAGCAGCCCATCCAGGGTCCAGCCCCAGCATTTT
TRBD1	TRBV5-6	TRBJ2-2	few	CASSIIGQGTGELFF	TGTGCCAGCAGCATTATAGGACAGGGGACCGGGGAGCTGTTTTTT
.	TRBV2	TRBJ2-2	.	CASSYTDITGELFF	TGTGCCAGCAGTTATACTGACATCACCGGGGAGCTGTTTTTT
.	TRBV2	TRBJ2-1	.	CASSASGRTYNEQFF	TGTGCCAGCAGTGCGAGCGGGCGAACCTACAATGAGCAGTTCTTC
TRBD1	TRBV2	TRBJ2-3	few	CASSDRDRADTQYF	TGTGCCAGCAGTGACCGGGACAGGGCAGATACGCAGTATTTT
.	TRBV29-1	TRBJ2-1	.	CSTRNRLFF	TGCAGCACCCGAAACAGGCTGTTCTTC
TRBD1	TRBV28	TRBJ1-5	few	CASSLRQGYQPQHF	TGTGCCAGCAGTTTAAGACAGGGCTATCAGCCCCAGCATTTT
TRBD1	TRBV6-5	TRBJ1-1	few	CASSPWTGEGTEAFF	TGTGCCAGCAGTCCATGGACAGGGGAAGGCACTGAAGCTTTCTTT
.	TRBV18	TRBJ2-2	.	CASSPPGRENTGELFF	TGTGCCAGCTCACCCCCGGGACGGGAGAACACCGGGGAGCTGTTTTTT
.	TRBV21-1	TRBJ2-5	few	CASSPGQLQETQYF	TGTGCCAGCAGTCCAGGTCAACTTCAAGAGACCCAGTACTTC
TRBD1	TRBV18	TRBJ1-1	.	CASSPMAGGSEAFF	TGTGCCAGCTCACCAATGGCAGGGGGAAGTGAAGCTTTCTTT
.	TRBV10-3	TRBJ1-2	.	CAISETRGVTEGYTF	TGTGCCATCAGTGAGACCCGGGGGGTCACTGAGGGCTACACCTTC
.	TRBV29-1	TRBJ2-5	.	CSAPGQLQETQYF	TGCAGCGCCCCAGGACAGCTCCAAGAGACCCAGTACTTC
TRBD2	TRBV9	TRBJ2-1	.	CASSKTSGSHNEQFF	TGTGCCAGCAGCAAGACTAGCGGGAGCCACAATGAGCAGTTCTTC
.	TRBV27	TRBJ2-7	.	CASSHLLDNEQYF	TGTGCCAGCAGTCACCTACTCGACAACGAGCAGTACTTC
.	TRBV7-9	TRBJ2-5	.	CASRAGRTMGSLETQYF	TGTGCCAGCCGGGCAGGGCGGACGATGGGCTCTCTGGAGACCCAGTACTTC
TRBD1	TRBV5-6	TRBJ2-2	.	CASSLLGQGRAGELFF	TGTGCCAGCAGCTTGTTGGGACAGGGTAGGGCCGGGGAGCTGTTTTTT
TRBD2	TRBV27	TRBJ2-6	.	CATQSLVAGGAGANVLTF	TGTGCCACCCAATCTCTGGTCGCGGGGGGTGCTGGGGCCAACGTCCTGACTTTC
TRBD2	TRBV18	TRBJ2-3	.	CASSPPGTSDTDTQYF	TGTGCCAGCTCACCACCGGGGACTAGCGACACAGATACGCAGTATTTT
.	TRBV6-5	TRBJ1-5	.	CASSYQGGSQPQHF	TGTGCCAGCAGTTATCAAGGGGGAAGCCAGCCCCAGCATTTT
.	TRBV5-1	TRBJ2-7	once	CASSSLRLTSYEQYF	TGCGCCAGCAGCTCCCTTAGACTAACCTCCTACGAGCAGTACTTC
.	TRBV28	TRBJ2-4	.	CASSFIGGKNIQYF	TGTGCCAGCAGTTTTATTGGGGGAAAAAACATTCAGTACTTC
TRBD1	TRBV29-1	TRBJ2-3	.	CSAGQQGGPTDTQYF	TGCAGCGCCGGCCAACAGGGGGGTCCCACAGATACGCAGTATTTT
.	TRBV9	TRBJ2-1	few	CASSVDGGEYNEQFF	TGTGCCAGCAGCGTAGACGGTGGTGAGTACAATGAGCAGTTCTTC
.	TRBV6-6	TRBJ2-7	once	CASSPGLPPGYEQYF	TGTGCCAGCAGTCCCGGACTCCCCCCTGGCTACGAGCAGTACTTC
.	TRBV10-1	TRBJ2-1	many	CAASAVPGVGSDEQFF	TGCGCCGCCTCAGCCGTGCCGGGAGTTGGGTCTGATGAGCAGTTCTTC
.	TRBV29-1	TRBJ1-1	few	CSAQEMNTEAFF	TGCAGCGCCCAGGAGATGAACACTGAAGCTTTCTTT
TRBD1	TRBV5-4	TRBJ1-3	.	CASSDRQGAGGNTIYF	TGTGCCAGCAGCGATCGACAGGGGGCTGGTGGAAACACCATATATTTT
TRBD2	TRBV5-1	TRBJ2-1	once	CASSLDQSLAGAEQFF	TGCGCCAGCAGCTTGGATCAAAGCTTAGCGGGAGCTGAGCAGTTCTTC
.	TRBV29-1	TRBJ2-3	.	CSAGADTQYF	TGCAGCGCAGGGGCAGATACGCAGTATTTT